A single sample is the source of the 28 T cell receptor beta chains below, sequenced in a study of blood T cell repertoires in COVID-19. Sequencing was performed with immunoSEQ multiplex PCR; in TCRdb, only in-frame clones are kept and a portion is missing. This table has roughly 140,000 clones, around nine tenths appearing once. Sequenced: peripheral blood. These receptors were collected from a woman aged 70-85 years with acute or convalescent COVID-19.

The rearrangement links TRBV25-1 to TRBJ1-6; 8 bases agree with TRBD1. Germline-derived CDR1 and CDR2 are MGHDK and SYGVNS. The junction had 3 bases not matched to a gene; V was cut back by 1 base and J by 7 bases. The CDR3 covers 15 residues. The CDR3 region is CASSESTGGNSPLHF. The CDR3 DNA sequence: TGTGCCAGCAGTGAATCAACAGGGGGGAATTCACCCCTCCACTTT.

This clone was picked up a small number of times. V and J are TRBV18 and TRBJ2-2; possible D gene TRBD2, 5 bases. The ends were cut back, 6 bases at V and 3 bases at J, with 20 bases in the middle. Germline loops: CDR1 KGHSH, CDR2 LQKENI. CDR3 length: 17 amino acids. For the CDR3, the DNA is TGTGCCAGCTCTCAGAGTCCCGTGAGCGGAGACACCGGGGAGCTGTTTTTT. Amino acid sequence: CASSQSPVSGDTGELFF. The complete variable domain, with remaining parts taken from reference TRBV18 and TRBJ2-2, reads NAGVMQNPRHLVRRRGQEARLRCSPMKGHSHVYWYRQLPEEGLKFMVYLQKENIIDESGMPKERFSAEFPKEGPSILRIQQVVRGDSAAYFCASSQSPVSGDTGELFFGEGSRLTVL.

The V and J genes are TRBV7-6 and TRBJ1-2; D call uncertain. Trimming pared 1 base from V and 1 base from J, leaving 4 bases between. The CDR3 runs 13 residues. Germline V CDR1 and CDR2: SGHVS, FNYEAQ. The CDR3 region has the DNA TGTGCCAGCAGCTTAGAGCGTAACTATGGCTACACCTTC. It encodes CASSLERNYGYTF.

This clone appeared a single time. V and J are TRBV7-9 and TRBJ2-5; D may be TRBD1 (6 bases). V lost 5 bases to trimming and J lost 4 bases, with 11 bases between them. Germline-derived CDR1 and CDR2 are SEHNR and FQNEAQ (reference sequence). This CDR3 contains 13 residues. CDR3: CASSPPGVETQYF. For the CDR3, the DNA is TGTGCCAGCAGCCCCCCAGGGGTAGAGACCCAGTACTTC.

This chain links TRBV5-1 with TRBJ2-5, with D maybe TRBD2 (5 bases). The CDR3 sequence is 15 residues long. Trimming stripped 1 base from V and 2 bases from J, with 12 bases between. Germline values: CDR1 SGHRS, CDR2 YFSETQ. CDR3 region: CASSLTAGLQETQYF. CDR3 sequence (DNA): TGCGCCAGCAGCTTGACGGCAGGACTGCAAGAGACCCAGTACTTC.

This chain uses TRBV28 with TRBJ2-7; TRBD2 agrees at 11 bases. CDR1 is MDHEN, CDR2 SYDVKM, per germline. After removal of 5 bases from V and 2 bases from J, the junction contained 2 bases not matched to a gene. The CDR3 length is 14 residues. CDR3 DNA sequence: TGTGCCAGCAGTCTTAGCGGGGGGGCCTACGAGCAGTACTTC. Protein sequence: CASSLSGGAYEQYF.

The chain links TRBV7-2 to TRBJ2-1, with TRBD1 matching 8 bases. CDR1 is SGHTA and CDR2 is FQGNSA in the germline V gene. With V trimmed by 5 bases and J by 7 bases, 10 bases remained unmatched. This CDR3 is built from 15 residues. Here the CDR3 DNA reads TGTGCCAGCAGCGTCAGGGGGCCCCAGACAAATGAGCAGTTCTTC. It specifies CASSVRGPQTNEQFF.

The chain employs TRBV6-5 and TRBJ1-2; 8 bases are shared with TRBD1. V lost 6 bases and J lost 4; bases outside the gene matches: 4. In germline, CDR1 is MNHEY, CDR2 SVGAGI. The CDR3 contains 13 residues. CDR3 coding DNA: TGTGCCAGCAGCCGTGACAGGGGCTATGGCTACACCTTC. This codes for CASSRDRGYGYTF.

The chain recombines TRBV6-5 with TRBJ1-2; 7 bases match TRBD1. The CDR3 is 15 amino acids. Germline V lookup: CDR1 MNHEY, CDR2 SVGAGI. Losses at the gene ends were 0 bases for V and 4 bases for J; bases not matched to a gene: 5. As DNA, the CDR3 is TGTGCCAGCAGTTACTCAAGGGGGCAGGGCTATGGCTACACCTTC. This encodes CASSYSRGQGYGYTF.

V gene TRBV19 combines with J gene TRBJ2-7, with D tentatively TRBD2 (5 bases). Per germline, CDR1 LNHDA and CDR2 SQIVND (reference sequence). Between the trimmed V and J ends, which lost 6 bases and 1 base, there was a span of 19 bases. CDR3 length: 16 amino acids. The CDR3 loop reads CASSPSGVHHSYEQYF. In DNA form, the CDR3 reads TGTGCCAGTAGCCCGTCCGGGGTCCATCATTCCTACGAGCAGTACTTC.

The V call is TRBV18, the J call TRBJ2-5, with 8 bases identical to TRBD2. The CDR3 runs to 15 residues. The junction had 5 bases not matched to a gene; V was cut back by 3 bases and J by 2 bases. Looked up from germline, CDR1 is KGHSH and CDR2 is LQKENI. The CDR3 reads CASSPQRGPQETQYF. CDR3 coding DNA: TGTGCCAGCTCACCGCAGCGGGGGCCTCAAGAGACCCAGTACTTC. The full variable domain, with the rest looked up from reference TRBV18 and TRBJ2-5, is NAGVMQNPRHLVRRRGQEARLRCSPMKGHSHVYWYRQLPEEGLKFMVYLQKENIIDESGMPKERFSAEFPKEGPSILRIQQVVRGDSAAYFCASSPQRGPQETQYFGPGTRLLVL.

The CDR3 reads CASSPPKVAGGRQETQYF. CDR3 nucleotide sequence: TGTGCCAGCAGTCCCCCGAAGGTAGCGGGGGGACGGCAAGAGACCCAGTACTTC. This chain connects TRBV27 to TRBJ2-5; 10 nucleotides line up with TRBD2. The CDR3 extends over 18 amino acids. Per the germline V gene, CDR1 is MNHEY and CDR2 is SMNVEV (reference sequence). V lost 5 bases, J lost 2 bases, and 14 bases stayed unmatched.

This chain connects TRBV5-6 to TRBJ1-1, with D possibly matching TRBD1 (5 bases). There are 16 residues in the CDR3. Trimming removed 1 base at V and 0 bases at J, with 13 bases between. The germline V gene encodes CDR1 SGHDT and CDR2 YYEEEE. This CDR3 reads CASSLLGAELNTEAFF. CDR3 coding DNA: TGTGCCAGCAGCTTGTTAGGGGCGGAACTGAACACTGAAGCTTTCTTT.

The genes are TRBV3-1 (or the pseudogene TRBV3-2) and TRBJ2-1; 9 nucleotides agree with TRBD2. Germline V gene lookup returns CDR1 LGHDT and CDR2 YNNKEL (reference sequence). The CDR3 runs to 15 residues. The trim removed 3 bases at V and 9 bases at J, leaving 9 bases unmatched. CDR3 coding DNA: TGTGCCAGCAGCCAGGCGGGGCGGGGGGGCAGTGAGCAGTTCTTC. Translating gives CASSQAGRGGSEQFF.

V is TRBV7-2 and J is TRBJ1-3, with 7 nucleotides matching TRBD1. The J segment lost 0 bases and the V segment lost 5 bases, leaving 4 bases of the junction unmatched. The CDR3 has 15 amino acids. Germline V CDR1 and CDR2: SGHTA, FQGNSA. The CDR3 reads CASSPGQYSGNTIYF. The CDR3 nucleotides are TGTGCCAGCAGCCCGGGACAGTACTCTGGAAACACCATATATTTT.

The chain has TRBV6-5 and TRBJ1-6, with D possibly matching TRBD1 (6 bases). V lost 5 bases and J lost 5, with 13 bases in between. Per germline, CDR1 MNHEY and CDR2 SVGAGI. CDR3 size: 15 residues. The CDR3, as DNA: TGTGCCAGCAGTCCTCAAGGGGGGGATAATTCACCCCTCCACTTT. Encoded protein: CASSPQGGDNSPLHF.

The CDR3 reads CASSKSRTDTQYF. DNA for the CDR3: TGTGCCAGCTCAAAGAGCCGCACAGATACGCAGTATTTT. J is TRBJ2-3 and V is TRBV18; D gene uncertain. Deletions cut 5 bases from V and 1 base from J, with 7 bases between. CDR3 length: 13 amino acids. Germline V gives CDR1 KGHSH, CDR2 LQKENI.

This chain connects TRBV5-1 to TRBJ2-3; TRBD2 agrees at 8 bases. Trimming cost V 0 bases and J 7 bases; bases outside gene matches: 7. This CDR3 has 15 amino acids. The germline V gene encodes CDR1 SGHRS and CDR2 YFSETQ. The CDR3 nucleotides are TGCGCCAGCAGCTTGGCGGTAAGCGGGAGTAATACGCAGTATTTT. Amino acids: CASSLAVSGSNTQYF.

The CDR3 spells CASSQATSGGGGNTIYF. DNA for the CDR3: TGTGCCAGCAGCCAAGCGACTTCAGGGGGCGGTGGAAACACCATATATTTT. The chain is built from TRBV4-2 and TRBJ1-3; 8 bases agree with TRBD1. The CDR3 has 17 residues. The germline gives CDR1 LGHNA, CDR2 YNFKEQ. The J segment lost 3 bases and the V segment lost 1 base, leaving 8 bases of the junction unmatched.

J is TRBJ2-7 and V is TRBV6-6, with D possibly matching TRBD2 (5 bases). V was clipped by 7 bases and J by 0 bases, with 19 bases between them. The germline V gene encodes CDR1 MNHNY and CDR2 SVGAGI (reference sequence). This CDR3 has 16 residues. CDR3 amino acids: CASTPRVGLSSYEQYV. For the CDR3, the DNA is TGTGCCAGCACTCCCCGCGTCGGACTGAGCTCCTACGAGCAGTACGTC.

The V gene is TRBV14, the J gene TRBJ2-3; D might be TRBD2 (6 bases). Trimming cost V 5 bases and J 4 bases, with 16 bases left between them. The CDR3 is 15 amino acids. Germline-derived CDR1 and CDR2 are SGHDN and FVKESK. The CDR3: CASSFRLGRADTQYF. The CDR3 DNA reads as TGTGCCAGCAGCTTTCGACTAGGTAGGGCAGATACGCAGTATTTT.

This chain uses TRBV25-1 with TRBJ2-5, with TRBD1 identical over 9 bases. Trimming cost V 1 base and J 5 bases; bases outside gene matches: 5. The CDR3 covers 15 residues. Germline CDR1 MGHDK, CDR2 SYGVNS. As DNA, the CDR3 is TGTGCCAGCAGTGAATCCGGACAGGGGAAGGAGACCCAGTACTTC. The encoded protein is CASSESGQGKETQYF.

The chain uses TRBV6-5 and TRBJ1-5; D unclear. The V end was cut by 6 bases, the J end by 4 bases, with 10 bases between. The CDR3 runs 13 residues. Germline V CDR1 and CDR2: MNHEY, SVGAGI. The CDR3 DNA is TGTGCCAGCAGGGGCGCGTATAATCAGCCCCAGCATTTT. Its translation is CASRGAYNQPQHF.

The rearrangement links TRBV6-4 to TRBJ2-7; 7 bases are a match to TRBD1. The V segment lost 6 bases and the J segment 4 bases; nucleotides outside the gene matches: 0. The CDR3 has 11 residues. Per the germline V gene, CDR1 is MRHNA and CDR2 is SNTAGT. In nucleotides, the CDR3 is TGTGCCAGCAGGACAGGGTACGAGCAGTACGTC. Its translation is CASRTGYEQYV.

This sequence joins TRBV4-3 and TRBJ1-6; 9 nucleotides agree with TRBD1. This CDR3 has 17 amino acids. Germline-derived CDR1 and CDR2 are LGHNA and YSLEER. The J segment lost 17 bases and the V segment lost 0 bases, leaving 17 bases of the junction unmatched. CDR3 sequence reads: CASSQDTGGYRGRVIHF. DNA of the CDR3: TGCGCCAGCAGCCAAGATACCGGTGGGTACAGGGGGCGCGTGATCCACTTT.

The V call is TRBV5-8, the J call TRBJ2-1; D perhaps matches TRBD1 (6 bases). V dropped 0 bases and J dropped 14 bases, with 12 bases sitting between them. The CDR3 has 12 amino acids. The germline V gene encodes CDR1 SGHTS and CDR2 YDEGEE. CDR3 sequence: CASSLAGAGEFF. Here the CDR3 DNA reads TGTGCCAGCAGCTTGGCCGGGGCAGGGGAGTTCTTC.

V gene TRBV7-2 combines with J gene TRBJ2-1, with no clear D. V was trimmed by 5 bases and J by 7 bases, leaving 9 bases between them. Germline V CDR1 and CDR2: SGHTA, FQGNSA. CDR3 length: 12 amino acids. The CDR3 protein is CASSPNRNEQFF. CDR3 bases: TGTGCCAGCAGCCCCAACCGGAATGAGCAGTTCTTC.

The chain has TRBV5-1 and TRBJ1-4; D gene uncertain. Trimming shortened V by 0 bases and J by 7 bases, and 13 bases separated the two germline ends. The CDR3 loop spans 15 amino acids. Germline V gene sequence: CDR1 SGHRS, CDR2 YFSETQ. The CDR3 protein is CASSLVGSPGEKLFF. Here the CDR3 DNA reads TGCGCCAGCAGCTTGGTTGGGTCTCCAGGTGAAAAACTGTTTTTT.